A single sample gave rise to the 10 T cell receptor beta chains below, sequenced in a study of blood T cell repertoires in COVID-19. Profiling relied on immunoSEQ multiplex PCR, and the TCRdb table lists in-frame clones only, not all of them. The sample has 400,000 or so clones; 85% to 90% are singletons. Specimen: PBMCs or T cells enriched from blood (not recorded which). These receptors all come from a young man who had recovered from COVID-19.

This clone was seen more than once but under ten times. The V and J genes are TRBV18 and TRBJ1-1; 8 nucleotides match TRBD1. The CDR3 runs to 16 residues. CDR1 is KGHSH, CDR2 LQKENI, per germline. With V trimmed by 2 bases and J by 4 bases, 9 bases remained unmatched. The CDR3 sequence is CASSPFVGQGATEAFF. CDR3 bases: TGTGCCAGCTCACCATTCGTGGGGCAGGGGGCCACTGAAGCTTTCTTT.

The rearrangement links TRBV4-1 to TRBJ2-2; perhaps TRBD2 as D (6 bases). Between the trimmed V and J ends, which lost 1 base and 5 bases, there was a span of 8 bases. The CDR3 consists of 14 residues. Germline CDR1 is MGHRA and CDR2 is YSYEKL. The CDR3 protein is CASSQVGLTGELFF. In nucleotides, the CDR3 is TGCGCCAGCAGCCAAGTGGGACTGACCGGGGAGCTGTTTTTT.

The chain employs TRBV6-5 and TRBJ1-1; possibly TRBD1 for D (5 bases). Trimming cost V 4 bases and J 1 base, with 13 bases left between them. This CDR3 is built from 15 residues. The germline V gene encodes CDR1 MNHEY and CDR2 SVGAGI. Here the CDR3 DNA reads TGTGCCAGCAGTTCCCAGGGAAAAGGGAACACTGAAGCTTTCTTT. Translated: CASSSQGKGNTEAFF.

This sequence joins TRBV27 and TRBJ2-1; D is undetermined. The CDR3 is made up of 13 amino acids. V was clipped by 5 bases and J by 4 bases, with 9 bases between them. Germline-derived CDR1 and CDR2 are MNHEY and SMNVEV (reference sequence). The CDR3 bases are TGTGCCAGCAGTCTAAAACCTTACAATGAGCAGTTCTTC. Encoded protein: CASSLKPYNEQFF.

The gene calls are TRBV5-1 and TRBJ2-3, with a possible D match to TRBD2 (6 bases). The CDR3 totals 16 residues. Trimming shortened V by 0 bases and J by 3 bases, and 14 bases separated the two germline ends. Per germline, CDR1 SGHRS and CDR2 YFSETQ. The CDR3 nucleotides are TGCGCCAGCAGCTTGGGAGAAGGCGGGAATACAGATACGCAGTATTTT. Translated: CASSLGEGGNTDTQYF.

V usage is TRBV4-2 and J usage is TRBJ2-7; TRBD2 matches 13 bases. J gave up 4 bases and V 0 bases, and 12 bases lay outside the gene matches. Germline CDR1 LGHNA, CDR2 YNFKEQ. CDR3 length: 19 residues. The CDR3 sequence is CASSQDRWTSGSAPYEQYF. CDR3 nucleotide sequence: TGTGCCAGCAGCCAAGATAGGTGGACTAGCGGGAGCGCCCCTTACGAGCAGTACTTC.

V is TRBV7-2 and J is TRBJ1-3, with D perhaps matching TRBD1 (5 bases). V lost 3 bases to trimming and J lost 1 base, with 16 bases between them. The CDR3 loop spans 17 amino acids. Germline V gene sequence: CDR1 SGHTA, CDR2 FQGNSA. CDR3 sequence: CASSFGFSGHSGNTIYF. The CDR3 DNA is TGTGCCAGCAGCTTTGGATTTAGCGGACATTCTGGAAACACCATATATTTT.

The V gene is TRBV19, the J gene TRBJ1-2; D uncertain. The germline V and J ends were trimmed by 10 bases and 7 bases, with 16 bases remaining between them. This CDR3 is 12 amino acids long. CDR1 is LNHDA and CDR2 is SQIVND in the germline V gene (reference sequence). CDR3: CAIRGDVGGYTF. The CDR3 region has the DNA TGTGCCATCCGGGGAGATGTGGGTGGCTACACCTTC. Filled out from reference TRBV19 and TRBJ1-2, the complete variable domain reads DGGITQSPKYLFRKEGQNVTLSCEQNLNHDAMYWYRQDPGQGLRLIYYSQIVNDFQKGDIAEGYSVSREKKESFPLTVTSAQKNPTAFYLCAIRGDVGGYTFGSGTRLTVV.

In this sample, this clone turned up once. The J gene is TRBJ2-4, the V gene TRBV7-3, with a tentative D call TRBD1 (5 bases). V lost 2 bases to trimming and J lost 0 bases, with 14 bases between them. The CDR3 is 17 amino acids. In germline, CDR1 is SGHTA, CDR2 FQGTGA. The CDR3 loop reads CASSLRQGLLAKNIQYF. CDR3 DNA: TGTGCCAGCAGCTTACGGCAGGGTCTTCTAGCCAAAAACATTCAGTACTTC.

The chain joins TRBV2 to TRBJ2-1; unclear D gene. Trimming took off 1 base at V and 1 base at J, with 5 bases between the two ends. CDR1 SNHLY and CDR2 FYNNEI come from the germline V gene. The CDR3 has 14 residues. CDR3 sequence: CASSEVASYNEQFF. Written as DNA, the CDR3 is TGTGCCAGCAGTGAAGTGGCTTCCTACAATGAGCAGTTCTTC.